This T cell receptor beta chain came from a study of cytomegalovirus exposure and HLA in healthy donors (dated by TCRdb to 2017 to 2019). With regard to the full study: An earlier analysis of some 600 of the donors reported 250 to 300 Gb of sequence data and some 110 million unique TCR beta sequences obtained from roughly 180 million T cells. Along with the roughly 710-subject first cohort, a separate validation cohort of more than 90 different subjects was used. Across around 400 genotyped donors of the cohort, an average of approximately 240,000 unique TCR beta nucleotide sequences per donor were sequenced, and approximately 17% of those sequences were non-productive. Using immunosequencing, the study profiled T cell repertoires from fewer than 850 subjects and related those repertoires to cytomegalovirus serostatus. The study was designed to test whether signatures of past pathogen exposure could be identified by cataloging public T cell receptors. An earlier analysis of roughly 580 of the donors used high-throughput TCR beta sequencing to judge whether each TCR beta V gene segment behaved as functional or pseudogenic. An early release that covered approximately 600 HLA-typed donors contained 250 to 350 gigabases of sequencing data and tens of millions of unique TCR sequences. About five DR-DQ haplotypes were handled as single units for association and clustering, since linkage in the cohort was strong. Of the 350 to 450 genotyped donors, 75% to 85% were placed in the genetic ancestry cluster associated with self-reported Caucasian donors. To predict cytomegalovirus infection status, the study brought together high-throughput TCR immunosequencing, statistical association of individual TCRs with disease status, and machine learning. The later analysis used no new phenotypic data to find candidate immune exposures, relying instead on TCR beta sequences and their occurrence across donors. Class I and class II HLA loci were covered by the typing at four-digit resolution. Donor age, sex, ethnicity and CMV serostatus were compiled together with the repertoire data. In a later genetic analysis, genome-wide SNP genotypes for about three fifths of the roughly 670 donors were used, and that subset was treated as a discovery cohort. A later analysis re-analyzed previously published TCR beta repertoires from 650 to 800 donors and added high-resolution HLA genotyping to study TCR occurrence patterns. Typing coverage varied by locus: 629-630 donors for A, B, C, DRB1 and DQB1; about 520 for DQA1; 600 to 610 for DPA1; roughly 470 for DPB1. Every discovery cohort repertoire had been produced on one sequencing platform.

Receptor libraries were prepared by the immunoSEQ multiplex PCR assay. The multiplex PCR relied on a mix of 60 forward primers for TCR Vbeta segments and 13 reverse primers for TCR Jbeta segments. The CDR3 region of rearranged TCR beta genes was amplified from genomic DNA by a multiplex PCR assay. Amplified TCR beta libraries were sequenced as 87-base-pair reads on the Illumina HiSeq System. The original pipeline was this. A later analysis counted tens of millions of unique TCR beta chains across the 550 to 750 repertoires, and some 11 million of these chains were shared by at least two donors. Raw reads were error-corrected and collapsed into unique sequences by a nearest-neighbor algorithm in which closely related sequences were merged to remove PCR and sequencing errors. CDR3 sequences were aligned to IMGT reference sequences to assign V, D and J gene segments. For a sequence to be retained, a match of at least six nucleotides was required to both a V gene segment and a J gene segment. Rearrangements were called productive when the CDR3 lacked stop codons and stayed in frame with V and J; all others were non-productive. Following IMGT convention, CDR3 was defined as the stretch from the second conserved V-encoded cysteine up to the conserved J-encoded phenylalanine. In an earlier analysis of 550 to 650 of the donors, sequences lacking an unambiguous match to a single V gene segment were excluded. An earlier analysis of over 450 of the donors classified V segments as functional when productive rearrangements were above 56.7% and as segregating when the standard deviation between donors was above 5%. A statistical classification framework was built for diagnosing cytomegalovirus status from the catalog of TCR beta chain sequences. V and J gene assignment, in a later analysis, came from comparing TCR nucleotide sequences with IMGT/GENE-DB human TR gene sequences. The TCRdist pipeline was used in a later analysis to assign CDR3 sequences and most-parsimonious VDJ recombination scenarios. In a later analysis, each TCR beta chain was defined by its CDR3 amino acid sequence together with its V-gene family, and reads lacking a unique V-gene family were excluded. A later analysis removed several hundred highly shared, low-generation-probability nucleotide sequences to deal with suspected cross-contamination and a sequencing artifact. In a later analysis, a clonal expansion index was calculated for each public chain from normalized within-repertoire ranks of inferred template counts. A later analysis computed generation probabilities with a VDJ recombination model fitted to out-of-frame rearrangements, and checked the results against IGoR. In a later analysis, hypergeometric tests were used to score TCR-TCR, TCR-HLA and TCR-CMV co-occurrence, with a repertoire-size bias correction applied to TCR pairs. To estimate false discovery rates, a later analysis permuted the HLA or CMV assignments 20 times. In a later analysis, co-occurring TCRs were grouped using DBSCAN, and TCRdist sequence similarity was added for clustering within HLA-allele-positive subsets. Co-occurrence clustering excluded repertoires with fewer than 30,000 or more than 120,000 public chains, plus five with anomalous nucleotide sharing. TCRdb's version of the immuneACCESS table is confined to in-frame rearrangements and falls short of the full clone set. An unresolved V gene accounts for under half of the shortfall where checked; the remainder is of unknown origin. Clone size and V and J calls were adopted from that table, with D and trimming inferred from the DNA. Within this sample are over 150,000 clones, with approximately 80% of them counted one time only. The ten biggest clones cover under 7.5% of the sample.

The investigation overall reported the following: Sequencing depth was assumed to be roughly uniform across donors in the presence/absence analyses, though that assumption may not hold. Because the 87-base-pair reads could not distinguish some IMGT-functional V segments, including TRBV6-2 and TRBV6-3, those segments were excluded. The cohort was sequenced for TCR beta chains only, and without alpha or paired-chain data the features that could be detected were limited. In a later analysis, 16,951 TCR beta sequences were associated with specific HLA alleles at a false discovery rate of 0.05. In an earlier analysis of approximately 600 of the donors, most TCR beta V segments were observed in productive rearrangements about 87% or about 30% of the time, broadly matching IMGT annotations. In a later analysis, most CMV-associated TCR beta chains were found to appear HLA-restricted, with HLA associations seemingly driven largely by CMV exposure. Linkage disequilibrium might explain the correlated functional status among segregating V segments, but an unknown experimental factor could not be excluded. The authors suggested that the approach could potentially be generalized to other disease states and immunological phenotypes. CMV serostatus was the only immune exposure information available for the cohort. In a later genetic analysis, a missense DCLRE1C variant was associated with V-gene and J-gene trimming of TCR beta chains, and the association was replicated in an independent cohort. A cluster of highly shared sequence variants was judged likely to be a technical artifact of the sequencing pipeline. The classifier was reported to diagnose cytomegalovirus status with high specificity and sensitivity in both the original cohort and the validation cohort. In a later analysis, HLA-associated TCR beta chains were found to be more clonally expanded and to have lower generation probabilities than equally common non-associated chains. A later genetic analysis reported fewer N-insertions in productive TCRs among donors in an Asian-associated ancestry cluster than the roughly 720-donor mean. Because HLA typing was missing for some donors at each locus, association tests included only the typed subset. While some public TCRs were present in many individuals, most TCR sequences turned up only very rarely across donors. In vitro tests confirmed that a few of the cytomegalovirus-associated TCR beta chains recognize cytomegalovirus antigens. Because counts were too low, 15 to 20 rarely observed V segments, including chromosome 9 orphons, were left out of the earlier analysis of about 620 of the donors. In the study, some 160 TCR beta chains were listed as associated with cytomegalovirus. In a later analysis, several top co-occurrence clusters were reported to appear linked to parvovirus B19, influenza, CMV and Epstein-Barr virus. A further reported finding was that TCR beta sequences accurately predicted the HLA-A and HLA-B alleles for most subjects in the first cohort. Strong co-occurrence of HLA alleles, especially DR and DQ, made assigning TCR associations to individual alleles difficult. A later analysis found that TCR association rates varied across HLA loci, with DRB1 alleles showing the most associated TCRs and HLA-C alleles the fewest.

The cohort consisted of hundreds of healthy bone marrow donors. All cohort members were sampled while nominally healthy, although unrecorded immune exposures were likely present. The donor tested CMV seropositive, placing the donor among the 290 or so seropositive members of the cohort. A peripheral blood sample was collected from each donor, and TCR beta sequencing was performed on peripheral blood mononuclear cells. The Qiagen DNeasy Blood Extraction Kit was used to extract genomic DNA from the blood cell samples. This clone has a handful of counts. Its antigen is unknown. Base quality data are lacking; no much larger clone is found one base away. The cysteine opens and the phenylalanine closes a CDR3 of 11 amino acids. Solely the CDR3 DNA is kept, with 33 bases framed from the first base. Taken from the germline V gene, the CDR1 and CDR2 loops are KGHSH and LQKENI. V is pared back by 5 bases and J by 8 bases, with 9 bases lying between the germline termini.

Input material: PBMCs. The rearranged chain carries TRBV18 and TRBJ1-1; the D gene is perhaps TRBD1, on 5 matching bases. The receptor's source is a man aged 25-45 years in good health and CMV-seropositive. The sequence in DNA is TGTGCCAGCTCAAGCCAGGGCGAAGCTTTCTTT. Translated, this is CASSSQGEAFF. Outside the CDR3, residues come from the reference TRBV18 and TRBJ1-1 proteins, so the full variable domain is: NAGVMQNPRHLVRRRGQEARLRCSPMKGHSHVYWYRQLPEEGLKFMVYLQKENIIDESGMPKERFSAEFPKEGPSILRIQQVVRGDSAAYFCASSSQGEAFFGQGTRLTVV.